This T cell receptor beta chain was recorded in a study of cytomegalovirus exposure and HLA in healthy donors. Using immunoSEQ multiplex PCR, the repertoire was profiled, and TCRdb retains in-frame clones only, with some absent. This sample has 100,000 to 150,000 clones, with about 96% found just once. The sequence was collected from a man aged 18-30 years in good health and CMV-seronegative. Source material: PBMCs.

The chain's CDR3 is CASSLYAGAAYNEQFF. The CDR3 region has the DNA TGTGCCAGCAGTTTATATGCGGGAGCGGCCTACAATGAGCAGTTCTTC. This chain uses TRBV28 with TRBJ2-1, with TRBD2 identical over 7 bases. The trim removed 1 base at V and 2 bases at J, leaving 5 bases unmatched. CDR1 MDHEN and CDR2 SYDVKM come from the germline V gene. This CDR3 is built from 16 residues.